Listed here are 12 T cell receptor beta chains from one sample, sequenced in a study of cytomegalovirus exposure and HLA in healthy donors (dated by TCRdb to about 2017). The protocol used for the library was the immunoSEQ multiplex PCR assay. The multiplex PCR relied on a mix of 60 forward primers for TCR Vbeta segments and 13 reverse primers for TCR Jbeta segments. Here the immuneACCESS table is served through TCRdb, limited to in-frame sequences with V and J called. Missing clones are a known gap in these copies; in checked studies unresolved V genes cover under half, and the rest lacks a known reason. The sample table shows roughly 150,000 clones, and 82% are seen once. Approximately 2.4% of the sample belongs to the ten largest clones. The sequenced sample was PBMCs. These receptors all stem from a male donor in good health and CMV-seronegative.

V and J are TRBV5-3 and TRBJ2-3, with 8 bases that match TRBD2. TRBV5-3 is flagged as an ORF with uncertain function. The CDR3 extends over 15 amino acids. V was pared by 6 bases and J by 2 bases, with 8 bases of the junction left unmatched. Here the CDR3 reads CARTPQRGITDTQYF. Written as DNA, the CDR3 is TGTGCCAGAACCCCCCAGCGGGGGATCACAGATACGCAGTATTTT.

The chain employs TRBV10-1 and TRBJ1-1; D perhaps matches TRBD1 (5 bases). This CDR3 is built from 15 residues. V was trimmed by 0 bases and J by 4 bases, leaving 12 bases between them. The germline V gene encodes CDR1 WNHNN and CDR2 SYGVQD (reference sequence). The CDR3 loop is CASSESGGAGTEAFF. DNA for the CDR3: TGCGCCAGCAGTGAGTCGGGGGGTGCGGGCACTGAAGCTTTCTTT.

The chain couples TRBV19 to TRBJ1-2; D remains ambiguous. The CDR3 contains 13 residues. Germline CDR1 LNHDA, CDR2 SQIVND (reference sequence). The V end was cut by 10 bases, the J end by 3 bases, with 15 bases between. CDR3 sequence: CAIVSKEDYGYTF. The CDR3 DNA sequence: TGTGCCATCGTCTCCAAGGAGGACTATGGCTACACCTTC.

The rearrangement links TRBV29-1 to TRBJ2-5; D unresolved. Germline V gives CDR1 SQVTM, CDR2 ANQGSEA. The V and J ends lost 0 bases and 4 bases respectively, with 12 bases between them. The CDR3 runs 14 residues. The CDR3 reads CSVEDPVWAETQYF. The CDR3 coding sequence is TGCAGCGTTGAAGATCCAGTTTGGGCAGAGACCCAGTACTTC.

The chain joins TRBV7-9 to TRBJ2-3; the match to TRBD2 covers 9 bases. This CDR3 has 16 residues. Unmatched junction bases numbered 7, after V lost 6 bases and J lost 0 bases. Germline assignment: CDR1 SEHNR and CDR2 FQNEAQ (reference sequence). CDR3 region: CASRESGGTSTDTQYF. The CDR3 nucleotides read TGTGCCAGCAGAGAGAGCGGGGGGACTAGCACAGATACGCAGTATTTT.

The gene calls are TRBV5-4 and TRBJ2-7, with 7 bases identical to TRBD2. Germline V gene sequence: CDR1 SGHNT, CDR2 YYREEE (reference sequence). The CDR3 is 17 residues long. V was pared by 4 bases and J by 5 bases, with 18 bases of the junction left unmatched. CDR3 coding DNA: TGTGCCAGCAGCCCCCACGGATACAGCGGGATAGGAGACGAGCAGTACTTC. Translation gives CASSPHGYSGIGDEQYF.

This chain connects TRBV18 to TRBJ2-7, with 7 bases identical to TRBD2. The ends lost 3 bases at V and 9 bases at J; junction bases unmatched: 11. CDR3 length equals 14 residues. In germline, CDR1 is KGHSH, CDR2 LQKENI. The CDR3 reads CASSPVATRGVQYF. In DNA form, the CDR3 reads TGTGCCAGCTCACCGGTGGCTACCCGGGGGGTGCAGTACTTC.

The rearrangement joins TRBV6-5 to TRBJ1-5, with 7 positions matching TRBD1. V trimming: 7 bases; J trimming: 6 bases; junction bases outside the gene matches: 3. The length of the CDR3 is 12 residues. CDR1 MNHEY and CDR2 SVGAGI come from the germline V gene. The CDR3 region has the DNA TGTGCCAGCAAGGGGGCAAGTCAGCCCCAGCATTTT. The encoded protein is CASKGASQPQHF.

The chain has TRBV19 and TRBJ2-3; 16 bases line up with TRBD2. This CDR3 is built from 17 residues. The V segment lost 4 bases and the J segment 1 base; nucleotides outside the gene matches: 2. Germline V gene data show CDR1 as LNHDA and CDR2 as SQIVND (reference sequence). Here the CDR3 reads CASSTGTSGRGTDTQYF. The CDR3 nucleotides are TGTGCCAGTAGTACAGGGACTAGCGGGAGGGGCACAGATACGCAGTATTTT.

The CDR3: CASSLNPGVGPGELFF. The CDR3 coding sequence is TGTGCCAGCAGCTTAAACCCGGGGGTGGGGCCCGGGGAGCTGTTTTTT. The V and J genes are TRBV13 and TRBJ2-2; possibly TRBD2 for D (6 bases). This CDR3 comprises 16 residues. V was pared by 2 bases and J by 6 bases, with 16 bases between. Germline loops: CDR1 PRHDT, CDR2 FYEKMQ (reference sequence).

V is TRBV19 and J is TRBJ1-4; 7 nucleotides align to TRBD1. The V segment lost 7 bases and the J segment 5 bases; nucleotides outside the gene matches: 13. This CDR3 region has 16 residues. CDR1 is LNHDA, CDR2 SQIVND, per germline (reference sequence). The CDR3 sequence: CASTHRGLKANEKLFF. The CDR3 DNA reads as TGTGCCAGTACCCACAGGGGTCTAAAAGCGAATGAAAAACTGTTTTTT.

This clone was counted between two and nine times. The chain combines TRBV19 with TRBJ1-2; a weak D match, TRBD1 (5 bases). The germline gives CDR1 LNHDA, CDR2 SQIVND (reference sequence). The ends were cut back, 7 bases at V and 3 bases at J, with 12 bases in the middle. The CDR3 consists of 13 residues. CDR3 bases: TGTGCCAGTAAGCAGGGAGGGGACTATGGCTACACCTTC. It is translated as CASKQGGDYGYTF.